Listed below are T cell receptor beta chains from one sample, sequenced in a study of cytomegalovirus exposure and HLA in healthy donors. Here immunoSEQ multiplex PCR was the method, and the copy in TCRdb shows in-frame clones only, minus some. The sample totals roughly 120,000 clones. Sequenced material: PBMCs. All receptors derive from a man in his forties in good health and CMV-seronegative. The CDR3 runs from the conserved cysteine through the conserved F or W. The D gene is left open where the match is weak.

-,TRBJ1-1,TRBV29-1,TGCAGCGTTGGGGCCCTAACGGGGATGAACACTGAAGCTTTCTTT,CSVGALTGMNTEAFF
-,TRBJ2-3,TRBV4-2,TGTGCCAGCAGCCAGACTAGCACAGATACGCAGTATTTT,CASSQTSTDTQYF
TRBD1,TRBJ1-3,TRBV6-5,TGTGCCAGCAGTACAGGGACAGGTTTAGGAAACACCATATATTTT,CASSTGTGLGNTIYF
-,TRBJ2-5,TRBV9,TGTGCCAGCAGCGTTCGAACGAGCGTTGTTGAGACCCAGTACTTC,CASSVRTSVVETQYF
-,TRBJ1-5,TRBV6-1,TGTGCCAGCACGGCTCGAGGGGGAGATCAGCCCCAGCATTTT,CASTARGGDQPQHF
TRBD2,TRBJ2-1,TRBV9,TGTGCCAGCAGCCCATCAGCGGGAGCTATCAATGAGCAGTTCTTC,CASSPSAGAINEQFF
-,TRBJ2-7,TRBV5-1,TGCGCCAGCAGCGTTGGGGAAACCGGGACAAGATACGAGCAGTACTTC,CASSVGETGTRYEQYF
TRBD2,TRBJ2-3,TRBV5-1,TGCGCCAGCAACTCAGTAGCGGGAGAGGGAGATACGCAGTATTTT,CASNSVAGEGDTQYF
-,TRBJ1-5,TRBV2,TGTGCCAGCAGCGTACAGGGAGATCAGCCCCAGCATTTT,CASSVQGDQPQHF
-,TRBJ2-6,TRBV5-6,TGTGCCAGCAGCGCCAGGGGGGCTGGGGCCAACGTCCTGACTTTC,CASSARGAGANVLTF
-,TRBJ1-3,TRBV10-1,TGCGCCAGCAGTGAGCCAGGGGAAACTGGAAACACCATATATTTT,CASSEPGETGNTIYF
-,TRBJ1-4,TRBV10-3,TGTGCCATCAGTCCCTCAACCGGGGTAACTAATGAAAAACTGTTTTTT,CAISPSTGVTNEKLFF
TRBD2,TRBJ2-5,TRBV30,TGTGCCTGGACCAGGGTCATAGGCGGGATGGGGGGGGAGACCCAGTACTTC,CAWTRVIGGMGGETQYF
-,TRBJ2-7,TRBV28,TGTGCCAGCACCCCGGACACGTACGAGCAGTACTTC,CASTPDTYEQYF
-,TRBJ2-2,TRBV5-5,TGTGCCAGCAGCTTGTGGGCAGGAACTTCGAACACCGGGGAGCTGTTTTTT,CASSLWAGTSNTGELFF
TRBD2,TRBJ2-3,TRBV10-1,TGCGCCAGCAGTGAGTCGGGGCGGGAGGCAGATACGCAGTATTTT,CASSESGREADTQYF
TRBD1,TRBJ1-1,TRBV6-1,TGTGCCTCTCGGGACAGGGCCAACACTGAAGCTTTCTTT,CASRDRANTEAFF
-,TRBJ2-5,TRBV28,TGTGCCAGCAGTTTAAGCGGTGAGGGTGGCGAGACCCAGTACTTC,CASSLSGEGGETQYF
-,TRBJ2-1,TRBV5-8,TGTGCCAGCAGCCCGCTCGGCGGGAACACCGCTTTGATATACAATGAGCAGTTCTTC,CASSPLGGNTALIYNEQFF
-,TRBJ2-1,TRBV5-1,TGCGCCAGCAGCTTGGCAAGCAAGAGCTCCTACAATGAGCAGTTCTTC,CASSLASKSSYNEQFF